This entry describes one T cell receptor beta chain. This entry is derived from a study of blood T cell repertoires in COVID-19. For the study at large: T cells, B-cell-depleted T cells, or PBMCs provided the cDNA or gDNA that served as material.

Germline V CDR1 and CDR2: SEHNR, FQNEAQ (reference sequence). This CDR3 is 14 amino acids long. V gave up 6 bases and J gave up 8 bases; unmatched junction bases: 6. As processed by the authors: Amplification of reference gene primers provided the estimated nucleated cell counts. The protocol was immunoSEQ multiplex PCR, while the TCRdb copy is restricted to in-frame clones and leaves out a portion. Clone size and V and J calls were adopted from that table, with D and trimming inferred from the DNA. Here the sample spans over 250,000 clones, around 86% being singletons. Sequenced: peripheral blood. The TCR originated in a man aged 40-49 years who had recovered from COVID-19. The V and J genes are TRBV7-9 and TRBJ1-4; 10 nucleotides match TRBD1. The CDR3 DNA follows: TGTGCCAGCAGTCGGGACAGGGGACGGGAAAAACTGTTTTTT. Translation: CASSRDRGREKLFF.